Sequencing of this T cell receptor beta chain was carried out in a study of spatial heterogeneity in lung cancer. Overall study: Combinations of a unique TCR and a UMI were tallied in raw reads, and on average each appeared more than ten times. Study-wide results and limits: Resection blood, more than follow-up blood, showed ubiquitous expanded tumor TCRs.

The time point was: sample taken at primary tumor resection. Whole RNA from tumor, nontumor lung or frozen PBMC was sequenced unsorted. One entry per CDR3 protein results from TCRdb running MiXCR on the 5' RACE reads. The sample shows approximately 92,000 distinct CDR3 sequences, approximately 12% of them seen only once. Trimming stripped 0 bases from V and 9 bases from J, with 15 bases between. CDR1 and CDR2 (germline): PRHDT, FYEKMQ (reference sequence). This CDR3 region has 15 residues. Note on this clonotype: Its antigen is not identified.

The rearrangement uses TRBV13 and TRBJ2-1, with D possibly being TRBD2 (6 bases). This sequence was found in a male donor with early-stage non-small cell lung cancer. The sample was PBMCs, taken at surgery. CDR3 sequence: CASSLGLHAGGEQFF. As DNA, the CDR3 is TGTGCCAGCAGCTTAGGGCTCCACGCCGGGGGTGAGCAGTTCTTC.